The rows below give T cell receptor beta chains drawn from one sample of a study of PD-L1 blockade in urothelial cancer. The data were produced by immunoSEQ multiplex PCR, yet TCRdb's version contains in-frame clones alone and is incomplete. The table has around 80,000 clones, 85% to 95% seen once; the top ten hold around 0.9%. The source was PBMCs, collected around atezolizumab (anti-PD-L1) treatment. These receptors were collected from a woman of 80 years or more with urothelial cancer. Both conserved end residues are part of each CDR3. The order of the fields is D gene, clone size, J gene, V gene, CDR3 protein, CDR3 DNA. D genes are given only for firm matches. Not all rows give a size; the values are once, few, many and, for expanded clones, a class.

D gene: -; clone size: -; J gene: TRBJ2-2; V gene: TRBV5-4; CDR3 protein: CASSLAGQIAGELFF; CDR3 DNA: TGTGCCAGCAGCTTGGCCGGACAGATAGCCGGGGAGCTGTTTTTT
D gene: -; clone size: -; J gene: TRBJ2-3; V gene: TRBV7-2; CDR3 protein: CASSLALGTDTQYF; CDR3 DNA: TGTGCCAGCAGCTTAGCGCTCGGGACAGATACGCAGTATTTT
D gene: -; clone size: -; J gene: TRBJ2-7; V gene: TRBV7-9; CDR3 protein: CASSLAGRGPYEQYF; CDR3 DNA: TGTGCCAGCAGCTTAGCGGGTAGAGGTCCCTACGAGCAGTACTTC
D gene: TRBD2; clone size: -; J gene: TRBJ2-2; V gene: TRBV5-5; CDR3 protein: CASRLLAENTGELFF; CDR3 DNA: TGTGCCAGCAGATTACTAGCGGAGAACACCGGGGAGCTGTTTTTT
D gene: TRBD1; clone size: -; J gene: TRBJ1-2; V gene: TRBV7-2; CDR3 protein: CASSLARTGGISGYTF; CDR3 DNA: TGTGCCAGCAGCTTAGCCAGGACAGGTGGGATTTCTGGCTACACCTTC
D gene: -; clone size: -; J gene: TRBJ1-3; V gene: TRBV27; CDR3 protein: CASSLSYSGNTIYF; CDR3 DNA: TGTGCCAGCAGTTTATCCTACTCTGGAAACACCATATATTTT
D gene: -; clone size: -; J gene: TRBJ1-2; V gene: TRBV7-2; CDR3 protein: CASSPAEGYGYTF; CDR3 DNA: TGTGCCAGCAGCCCCGCCGAGGGCTATGGCTACACCTTC
D gene: -; clone size: -; J gene: TRBJ1-3; V gene: TRBV30; CDR3 protein: CAWSVTGGPGNTIYF; CDR3 DNA: TGTGCCTGGAGTGTTACGGGGGGACCTGGAAACACCATATATTTT
D gene: -; clone size: -; J gene: TRBJ2-1; V gene: TRBV27; CDR3 protein: CASTTVGVYAEQFF; CDR3 DNA: TGTGCCAGCACCACGGTAGGGGTGTACGCTGAGCAGTTCTTC
D gene: -; clone size: once; J gene: TRBJ2-7; V gene: TRBV30; CDR3 protein: CAWSQGEQYF; CDR3 DNA: TGTGCCTGGAGCCAGGGCGAGCAGTACTTC
D gene: TRBD2; clone size: -; J gene: TRBJ2-3; V gene: TRBV5-1; CDR3 protein: CASSLASGGSSSTDTQYF; CDR3 DNA: TGCGCCAGCAGCTTGGCATCGGGAGGGTCTTCTAGCACAGATACGCAGTATTTT
D gene: TRBD1; clone size: -; J gene: TRBJ1-2; V gene: TRBV19; CDR3 protein: CASHPGQRYGYTF; CDR3 DNA: TGTGCCAGTCACCCGGGACAGCGATATGGCTACACCTTC
D gene: -; clone size: -; J gene: TRBJ2-3; V gene: TRBV28; CDR3 protein: CASSTWTGRVDTQYF; CDR3 DNA: TGTGCCAGCAGTACCTGGACAGGGAGGGTAGATACGCAGTATTTT
D gene: TRBD2; clone size: -; J gene: TRBJ2-3; V gene: TRBV27; CDR3 protein: CASSGSGRAYTQYF; CDR3 DNA: TGTGCCAGCAGTGGTAGCGGGAGGGCGTATACGCAGTATTTT
D gene: -; clone size: -; J gene: TRBJ2-7; V gene: TRBV27; CDR3 protein: CASSLLGAENYEQYF; CDR3 DNA: TGTGCCAGCAGTCTCCTGGGGGCAGAGAACTACGAGCAGTACTTC
D gene: -; clone size: -; J gene: TRBJ1-5; V gene: TRBV28; CDR3 protein: CASSLLAASNQPQHF; CDR3 DNA: TGTGCCAGCAGTTTGTTGGCGGCTAGCAATCAGCCCCAGCATTTT
D gene: TRBD2; clone size: once; J gene: TRBJ2-7; V gene: TRBV4-1; CDR3 protein: CASSPYLAGGTYEQYF; CDR3 DNA: TGCGCCAGCAGCCCATATTTAGCGGGAGGGACCTACGAGCAGTACTTC
D gene: -; clone size: -; J gene: TRBJ2-7; V gene: TRBV18; CDR3 protein: CASSPPRVGYEQYF; CDR3 DNA: TGTGCCAGCTCACCTCCGCGGGTCGGGTACGAGCAGTACTTC
D gene: TRBD2; clone size: few; J gene: TRBJ2-1; V gene: TRBV19; CDR3 protein: CASSPLAGEGEQFF; CDR3 DNA: TGTGCCAGTAGTCCCTTAGCGGGAGAAGGTGAGCAGTTCTTC